The sequence of this TCR beta chain was determined in a study of T cells in Graves' hyperthyroidism and ophthalmopathy. Study-level points and caveats: The model foresaw ophthalmopathy a median roughly 6 months prior to onset.

This CDR3 spans 15 amino acids. Trimming removed 5 bases at V and 4 bases at J, with 18 bases between. The TCR beta CDR3 regions underwent amplification using RNA transcripts as the source. When the TCR CDR3 underwent first-round RT-PCR, the HTBI primer set was used. TCRdb reanalysed the multiplex PCR reads using MiXCR and keeps one entry per CDR3 protein. The table lists roughly 700,000 distinct CDR3 sequences, just over 35% of them singletons. Concerning this clonotype itself: Its antigen is not known.

The chain is built from TRBV12-3 or TRBV12-4 and TRBJ2-7; D possibly corresponds to TRBD1 (6 bases). Input material: blood. This receptor was identified in a woman between 35 and 50 years old with Graves' hyperthyroidism. This CDR3 is CASSPPGAGAYEQYF. CDR3 DNA: TGTGCCAGCAGTCCCCCCGGAGCAGGGGCTTACGAGCAGTACTTC.